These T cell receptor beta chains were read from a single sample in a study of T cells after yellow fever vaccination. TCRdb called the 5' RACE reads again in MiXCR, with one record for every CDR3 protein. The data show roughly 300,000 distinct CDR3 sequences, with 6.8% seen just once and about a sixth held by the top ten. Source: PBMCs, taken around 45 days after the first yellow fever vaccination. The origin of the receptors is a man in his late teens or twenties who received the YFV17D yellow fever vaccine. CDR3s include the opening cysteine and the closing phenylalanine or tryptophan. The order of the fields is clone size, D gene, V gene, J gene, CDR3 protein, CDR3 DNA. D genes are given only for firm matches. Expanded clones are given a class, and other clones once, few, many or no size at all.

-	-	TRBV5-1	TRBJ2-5	CASSLEEEETQYF	TGCGCCAGCAGCTTAGAAGAGGAAGAGACCCAGTACTTC
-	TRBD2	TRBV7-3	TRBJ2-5	CASSPLAGGRETQYF	TGTGCCAGCAGCCCCCTAGCGGGGGGAAGAGAGACCCAGTACTTC
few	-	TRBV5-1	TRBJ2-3	CASSFGIQSTDTQYF	TGCGCCAGCAGCTTTGGTATCCAAAGCACAGATACGCAGTATTTT
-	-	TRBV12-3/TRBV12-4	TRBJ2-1	CASSPMNEQFF	TGTGCCAGCAGTCCCATGAATGAGCAGTTCTTC
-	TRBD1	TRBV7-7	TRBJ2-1	CASSYGQGNNEQFF	TGTGCTAGCAGCTACGGACAGGGAAACAATGAGCAGTTCTTC
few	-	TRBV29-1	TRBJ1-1	CSAPRGSGAFF	TGCAGCGCCCCCCGAGGGTCTGGAGCTTTCTTT
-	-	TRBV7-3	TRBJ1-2	CASSLEGAGYYGYTF	TGTGCCAGCAGCTTAGAGGGTGCGGGGTACTATGGCTACACCTTC
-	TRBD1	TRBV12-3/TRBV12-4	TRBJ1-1	CASIFTGGGTEAFF	TGTGCCAGCATTTTTACAGGGGGGGGCACTGAAGCTTTCTTT
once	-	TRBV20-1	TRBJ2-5	CSAREGTNQETQYF	TGCAGTGCTAGAGAGGGGACCAACCAAGAGACCCAGTACTTC
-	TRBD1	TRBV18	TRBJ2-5	CASSPGTGLGETQYF	TGTGCCAGCTCACCCGGGACAGGCTTGGGAGAGACCCAGTACTTC
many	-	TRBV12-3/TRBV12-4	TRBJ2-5	CASSFTRPRQETQYF	TGTGCCAGCAGTTTCACCCGGCCGCGTCAAGAGACCCAGTACTTC
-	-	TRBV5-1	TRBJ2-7	CASSLGGVNYEQYF	TGCGCCAGCAGCTTGGGGGGGGTAAACTACGAGCAGTACTTC
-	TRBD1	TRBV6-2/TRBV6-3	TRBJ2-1	CASSEVSGGRGEQFF	TGTGCCAGCAGTGAGGTTTCAGGGGGCCGTGGTGAGCAGTTCTTC
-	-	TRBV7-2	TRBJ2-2	CASRAGAMDGELFF	TGTGCCAGCAGGGCAGGGGCTATGGACGGGGAGCTGTTTTTT
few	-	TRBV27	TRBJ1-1	CASSWMGTNTEAFF	TGTGCCAGCAGTTGGATGGGGACCAACACTGAAGCTTTCTTT